This passage covers 14 T cell receptor beta chains from one sample sequenced in a study of blood T cell repertoires in COVID-19 (dated by TCRdb to the early 2020s). Library preparation employed the immunoSEQ multiplex PCR assay. Entries here come from immuneACCESS through TCRdb and include only in-frame sequences with V and J called. Some clones fail to appear in such tables; in the studies checked, an unresolved V gene covers under half of the shortfall, and the cause of the remainder is unknown. In this sample the table shows about 180,000 clones, 86% of which occur a single time. Roughly 20% of the sample is taken by the ten largest. The sequenced sample was peripheral blood. The origin of the receptors is a man aged 70 or older with active or convalescent COVID-19.

The chain has TRBV7-2 and TRBJ1-4; D is ambiguous. The germline V and J ends were trimmed by 1 base and 10 bases, with 10 bases remaining between them. CDR1 SGHTA and CDR2 FQGNSA come from the germline V gene. The CDR3 is made up of 13 amino acids. The CDR3 loop is CASSLGGAGKLFF. The CDR3 nucleotides read TGTGCCAGCAGCTTAGGGGGTGCGGGAAAACTGTTTTTT.

The chain is built from TRBV2 and TRBJ1-2; D is unresolved. The CDR3 sequence is 13 residues long. Trimming removed 3 bases at V and 4 bases at J, with 9 bases between. The germline gives CDR1 SNHLY, CDR2 FYNNEI. The CDR3, as DNA: TGTGCCAGCAGTGATCGGGAGTCCTATGGCTACACCTTC. The encoded protein is CASSDRESYGYTF. Full variable domain (remainder filled in from reference TRBV2 and TRBJ1-2): EPEVTQTPSHQVTQMGQEVILRCVPISNHLYFYWYRQILGQKVEFLVSFYNNEISEKSEIFDDQFSVERPDGSNFTLKIRSTKLEDSAMYFCASSDRESYGYTFGSGTRLTVV.

The chain carries TRBV7-3 and TRBJ1-2, with 10 bases lining up with TRBD1. V lost 4 bases, J lost 0 bases, and 2 bases stayed unmatched. Germline lookup yields CDR1 SGHTA and CDR2 FQGTGA. This CDR3 has 15 residues. The CDR3 reads CASSYDRGPNYGYTF. In DNA form, the CDR3 reads TGTGCCAGCAGCTACGACAGGGGGCCTAACTATGGCTACACCTTC.

This clone appeared once. A read error may explain this, as a much larger clone is one base away. Additional DNA sequences in this sample encode the identical CDR3. The chain carries TRBV5-1 and TRBJ1-2, with D possibly TRBD1 on 5 matching bases. Germline lookup yields CDR1 SGHRS and CDR2 YFSETQ. V was trimmed by 0 bases and J by 2 bases, leaving 5 bases between them. CDR3 length: 13 residues. The DNA of the CDR3 is TGCGCCAGCAGCTTGGCAGGGAACTATGGCTACACCTTC. Protein: CASSLAGNYGYTF.

This clone was detected a few times. The CDR3 nucleotides are TGTGCCAGCAGTTACTCTTCCGGGAGGGCCGCCGAGCAGTACTTC. Protein: CASSYSSGRAAEQYF. The chain couples TRBV6-6 to TRBJ2-7; 8 nucleotides line up with TRBD2. Germline V gives CDR1 MNHNY, CDR2 SVGAGI (reference sequence). The CDR3 length is 15 residues. With V trimmed by 0 bases and J by 6 bases, 7 bases remained unmatched.

The V call is TRBV6-2 or TRBV6-3, the J call TRBJ2-7; D call uncertain. V was clipped by 6 bases and J by 0 bases, with 12 bases between them. The germline CDR1 and CDR2 sequences are MNHEY and SVGEGT. This CDR3 has 14 amino acids. The CDR3 here is CASSKRGSSYEQYF. The CDR3 bases are TGTGCCAGCAGCAAAAGAGGCTCCTCCTACGAGCAGTACTTC.

The rearrangement uses TRBV18 and TRBJ1-2, with D perhaps matching TRBD1 (5 bases). Trimming left V 5 bases short and J 2 bases short, with 15 bases between. There are 15 residues in the CDR3. Germline assignment: CDR1 KGHSH and CDR2 LQKENI. The CDR3 here is CASSGTGVLNYGYTF. The CDR3 bases are TGTGCCAGCTCAGGGACGGGGGTCCTCAACTATGGCTACACCTTC.

The chain employs TRBV28 and TRBJ1-2, with 7 bases identical to TRBD1. This CDR3 has 18 residues. The junction had 16 bases not matched to a gene; V was cut back by 6 bases and J by 0 bases. CDR1 is MDHEN, CDR2 SYDVKM, per germline. CDR3 protein: CASREGSTGPIPNYGYTF. DNA of the CDR3: TGTGCCAGCAGGGAAGGTTCGACAGGGCCTATTCCTAACTATGGCTACACCTTC.

The CDR3 is CASSMSDYARGGELFF. DNA for the CDR3: TGTGCCAGTAGTATGTCGGACTACGCGAGGGGCGGGGAGCTGTTTTTT. This chain links TRBV19 with TRBJ2-2, with D possibly matching TRBD2 (6 bases). CDR3 length: 16 residues. Germline assignment: CDR1 LNHDA and CDR2 SQIVND (reference sequence). Trimming pared 3 bases from V and 7 bases from J, leaving 18 bases between.

The V and J genes are TRBV5-8 and TRBJ1-2; D gene uncertain. Germline assignment: CDR1 SGHTS and CDR2 YDEGEE. This CDR3 is built from 13 residues. Trimming took off 1 base at V and 7 bases at J, with 11 bases between the two ends. DNA for the CDR3: TGTGCCAGCAGCTTGCGAGGGCTGGGTGGCTACACCTTC. Translated: CASSLRGLGGYTF.

CDR3 amino acids: CASSSFGTLTGDSGNTIYF. DNA for the CDR3: TGTGCCAGCAGTTCTTTCGGTACGCTGACTGGAGACTCTGGAAACACCATATATTTT. The chain combines TRBV6-2 or TRBV6-3 with TRBJ1-3, with D unresolved. The CDR3 length is 19 residues. V lost 4 bases and J lost 0, with 22 bases in between. Germline V gives CDR1 MNHEY, CDR2 SVGEGT.

The chain joins TRBV7-2 to TRBJ1-2; no firm D call. The CDR3 sequence is 15 residues long. Germline CDR1 SGHTA, CDR2 FQGNSA. V lost 2 bases and J lost 0, with 10 bases in between. The CDR3 loop reads CASSLYSPPNYGYTF. The CDR3 bases are TGTGCCAGCAGCTTATACAGTCCACCTAACTATGGCTACACCTTC.

The chain links TRBV12-5 to TRBJ2-5, with 9 bases lining up with TRBD1. The CDR3 is 15 residues long. The germline V gene has CDR1 LGHNT and CDR2 FRNRAP. Losses at the gene ends were 6 bases for V and 0 bases for J; bases not matched to a gene: 5. The CDR3, as DNA: TGTGCTAGTGGGGCCGGGACAGGGTACCAAGAGACCCAGTACTTC. Encoded protein: CASGAGTGYQETQYF.

The CDR3 spells CAWSGRGRDTQYF. The CDR3 coding sequence is TGTGCCTGGAGTGGCAGGGGGCGGGATACGCAGTATTTT. The chain is built from TRBV30 and TRBJ2-3; TRBD1 matches at 8 bases. The J segment lost 6 bases and the V segment lost 1 base, leaving 3 bases of the junction unmatched. Germline V CDR1 and CDR2: GTSNPN, SVGIG (reference sequence). The CDR3 length is 13 residues.